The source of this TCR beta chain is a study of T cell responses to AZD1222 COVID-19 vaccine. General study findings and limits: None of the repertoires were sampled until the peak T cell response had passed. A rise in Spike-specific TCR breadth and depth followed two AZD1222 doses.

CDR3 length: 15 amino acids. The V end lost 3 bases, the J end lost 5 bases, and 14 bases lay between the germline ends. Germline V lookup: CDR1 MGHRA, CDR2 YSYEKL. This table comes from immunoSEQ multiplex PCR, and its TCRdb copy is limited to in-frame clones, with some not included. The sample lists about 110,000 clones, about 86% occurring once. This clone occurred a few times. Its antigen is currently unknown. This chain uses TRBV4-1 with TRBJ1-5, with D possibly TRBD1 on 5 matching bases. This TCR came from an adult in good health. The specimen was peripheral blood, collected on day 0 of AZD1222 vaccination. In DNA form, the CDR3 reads TGCGCCAGCAGCCAGGGGACCCAGGGTGATCAGCCCCAGCATTTT. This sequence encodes CASSQGTQGDQPQHF.